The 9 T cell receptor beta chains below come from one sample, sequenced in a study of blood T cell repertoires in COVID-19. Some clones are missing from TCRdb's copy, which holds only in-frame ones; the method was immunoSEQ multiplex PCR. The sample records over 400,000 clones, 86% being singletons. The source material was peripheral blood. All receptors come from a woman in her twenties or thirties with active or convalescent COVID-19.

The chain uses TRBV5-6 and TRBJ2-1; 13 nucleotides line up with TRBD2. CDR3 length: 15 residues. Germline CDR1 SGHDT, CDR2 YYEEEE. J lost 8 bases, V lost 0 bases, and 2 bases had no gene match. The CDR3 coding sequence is TGTGCCAGCAGCTTGGGGACTAGCGGGAGTGATGAGCAGTTCTTC. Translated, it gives CASSLGTSGSDEQFF. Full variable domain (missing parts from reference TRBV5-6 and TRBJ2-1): DAGVTQSPTHLIKTRGQQVTLRCSPKSGHDTVSWYQQALGQGPQFIFQYYEEEERQRGNFPDRFSGHQFPNYSSELNVNALLLGDSALYLCASSLGTSGSDEQFFGPGTRLTVL.

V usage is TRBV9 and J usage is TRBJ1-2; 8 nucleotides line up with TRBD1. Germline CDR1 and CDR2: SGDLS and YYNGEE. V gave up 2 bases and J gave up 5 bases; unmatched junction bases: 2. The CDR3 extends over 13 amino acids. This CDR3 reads CASSVDRAYGYTF. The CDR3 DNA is TGTGCCAGCAGCGTGGACAGGGCGTATGGCTACACCTTC.

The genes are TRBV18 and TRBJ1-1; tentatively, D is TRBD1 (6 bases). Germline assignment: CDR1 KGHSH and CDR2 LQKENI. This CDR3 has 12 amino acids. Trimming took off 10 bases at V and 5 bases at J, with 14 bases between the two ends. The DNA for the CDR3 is TGTGCCACAAACAGGGCTGGGACTGAAGCTTTCTTT. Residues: CATNRAGTEAFF.

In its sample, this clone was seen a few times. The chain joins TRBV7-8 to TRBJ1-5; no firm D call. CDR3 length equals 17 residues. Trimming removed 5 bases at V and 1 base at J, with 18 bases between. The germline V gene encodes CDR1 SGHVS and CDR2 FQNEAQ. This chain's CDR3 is CASSVIPGALSNQPQHF. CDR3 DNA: TGTGCCAGCAGCGTCATCCCCGGAGCGTTGAGCAATCAGCCCCAGCATTTT.

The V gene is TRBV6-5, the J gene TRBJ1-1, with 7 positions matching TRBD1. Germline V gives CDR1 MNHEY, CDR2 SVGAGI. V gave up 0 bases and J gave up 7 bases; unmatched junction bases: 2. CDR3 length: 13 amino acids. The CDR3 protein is CASSYSGTVEAFF. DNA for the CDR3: TGTGCCAGCAGTTACTCAGGGACAGTTGAAGCTTTCTTT.

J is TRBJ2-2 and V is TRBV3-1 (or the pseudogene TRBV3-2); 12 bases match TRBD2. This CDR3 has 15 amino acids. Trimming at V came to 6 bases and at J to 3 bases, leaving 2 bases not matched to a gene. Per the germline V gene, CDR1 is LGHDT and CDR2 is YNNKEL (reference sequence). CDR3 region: CASRPSGGDTGELFF. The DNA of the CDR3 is TGTGCCAGCAGGCCTAGCGGGGGGGACACCGGGGAGCTGTTTTTT.

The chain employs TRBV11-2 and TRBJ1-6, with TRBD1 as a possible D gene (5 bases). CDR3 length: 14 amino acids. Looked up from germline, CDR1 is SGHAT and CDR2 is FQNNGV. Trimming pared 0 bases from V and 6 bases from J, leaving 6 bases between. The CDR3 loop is CASSLEGVNSPLHF. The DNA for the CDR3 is TGTGCCAGCAGCTTAGAAGGGGTTAATTCACCCCTCCACTTT.

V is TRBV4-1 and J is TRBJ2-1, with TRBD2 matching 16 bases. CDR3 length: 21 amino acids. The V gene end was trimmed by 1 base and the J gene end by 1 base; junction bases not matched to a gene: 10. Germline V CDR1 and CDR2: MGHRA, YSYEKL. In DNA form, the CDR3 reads TGCGCCAGCAGCCAAGCGGGGACTAGCGGGAGGGTCTTTTTTTCCTACAATGAGCAGTTCTTC. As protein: CASSQAGTSGRVFFSYNEQFF.

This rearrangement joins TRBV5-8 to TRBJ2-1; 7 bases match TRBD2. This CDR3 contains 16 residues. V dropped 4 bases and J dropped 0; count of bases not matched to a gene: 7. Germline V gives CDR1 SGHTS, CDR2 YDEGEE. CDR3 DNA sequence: TGTGCCAGCAGCGACTATCTAGCGGACTCCTACAATGAGCAGTTCTTC. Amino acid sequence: CASSDYLADSYNEQFF.